The sequence of this TCR beta chain was determined in a study of response to subunit inactivated influenza vaccine. Findings and caveats of the study: The authors offered the suggestion that each seasonal influenza vaccination recruits few new T cells.

MiXCR, run by TCRdb on the RT-PCR reads, gives a single entry per CDR3 protein. The table records 700,000 to 900,000 distinct CDR3 sequences, less than 25% of them present only once. This clonotype has just a few counts. The antigen is not known. Germline CDR1 SGHRS, CDR2 YFSETQ. The CDR3 extends over 17 amino acids. V was shortened by 2 bases and J by 6 bases, with 24 bases between the two germline ends. The sequencing used PBMCs from blood, collected roughly 5 days after vaccination. The chain has TRBV5-1 and TRBJ2-7; possibly TRBD2 for D (6 bases). The origin of this receptor is a man in his fifties or sixties who received an inactivated influenza vaccine. The CDR3 reads CASSLGRGNTQMGEQYF. CDR3 bases: TGCGCCAGCAGCTTAGGTCGGGGGAACACTCAAATGGGCGAGCAGTACTTC.